These 30 T cell receptor beta chains were sequenced from one sample in a study of blood T cell repertoires in COVID-19. Sequencing was performed with immunoSEQ multiplex PCR; in TCRdb, only in-frame clones are kept and a portion is missing. The sample consists of about 370,000 clones, 85% to 90% of them appearing once. The sample comprised PBMCs or T cells enriched from blood (not recorded which). These receptors originate from a woman in her twenties or thirties who had recovered from COVID-19.

With respect to this clone: Different DNA sequences within this sample yield the same CDR3. V and J are TRBV6-1 and TRBJ1-3; no reliable D call. The CDR3 sequence is 15 residues long. V shed 2 bases and J shed 0 bases, with 8 bases lying between them. CDR1 and CDR2 (germline): MNHNS, SASEGT. CDR3 nucleotides: TGTGCCAGCAGTGAAAGGAGGGCCTCTGGAAACACCATATATTTT. This gives the protein CASSERRASGNTIYF.

V and J are TRBV28 and TRBJ2-7, with 13 bases aligning to TRBD2. This CDR3 comprises 18 residues. CDR1 is MDHEN and CDR2 is SYDVKM in the germline V gene. Germline trimming cut 5 bases from V and 5 bases from J; bases unmatched to any gene: 15. The CDR3 sequence is CASSPRNGLAGDWNEQYF. The CDR3 bases are TGTGCCAGCAGTCCCCGAAATGGACTAGCGGGAGATTGGAACGAGCAGTACTTC.

The rearrangement links TRBV4-1 to TRBJ2-7, with TRBD2 matching over 8 bases. The CDR3 is made up of 15 amino acids. The germline CDR1 and CDR2 sequences are MGHRA and YSYEKL. J gave up 2 bases and V 2 bases, and 5 bases lay outside the gene matches. In DNA, the CDR3 is TGCGCCAGCAGCCAATCCGGGACTAGGGCCTACGAGCAGTACTTC. The encoded protein is CASSQSGTRAYEQYF.

The DNA of the CDR3 is TGTGCCAGCTCACCAATTCCGGGACAGGGGGCGCCGCCTGGAAACACCATATATTTT. It yields the protein CASSPIPGQGAPPGNTIYF. This chain joins TRBV18 and TRBJ1-3; 12 bases line up with TRBD1. J gave up 2 bases and V 2 bases, and 10 bases lay outside the gene matches. The germline CDR1 and CDR2 sequences are KGHSH and LQKENI. The CDR3 sequence is 19 residues long.

The genes are TRBV6-1 and TRBJ2-3, with D possibly being TRBD1 (6 bases). Germline V gene lookup returns CDR1 MNHNS and CDR2 SASEGT. Trimming shortened V by 3 bases and J by 0 bases, and 22 bases separated the two germline ends. The CDR3 covers 19 residues. As DNA, the CDR3 is TGTGCCAGCAGTGATCGACAGGCCCTAACCGTAACTAGCACAGATACGCAGTATTTT. Translated, it gives CASSDRQALTVTSTDTQYF.

This chain uses TRBV2 with TRBJ1-3, with D perhaps matching TRBD1 (5 bases). The CDR3 contains 15 residues. V was cut by 6 bases and J by 0 bases, with 12 bases left in between. The germline V gene encodes CDR1 SNHLY and CDR2 FYNNEI. The CDR3 DNA sequence: TGTGCCAGCAGCCCCGACAGTCCCTCTGGAAACACCATATATTTT. As protein: CASSPDSPSGNTIYF.

This clone was recorded a few times. The rearrangement uses TRBV29-1 and TRBJ1-2; tentative D call: TRBD1 (5 bases). With 3 bases removed from V and 4 bases from J, the gap between germline ends came to 15 bases. The CDR3 consists of 14 residues. The V gene's germline CDR1 is SQVTM and CDR2 ANQGSEA. Here the CDR3 DNA reads TGCAGCGTTGAGGACGACAGCCAGTTCTATGGCTACACCTTC. This sequence encodes CSVEDDSQFYGYTF.

The genes are TRBV5-4 and TRBJ2-1; the match to TRBD2 covers 8 bases. The trim removed 2 bases at V and 5 bases at J, leaving 6 bases unmatched. The CDR3 is 15 residues long. CDR1 is SGHNT, CDR2 YYREEE, per germline (reference sequence). The CDR3 bases are TGTGCCAGCAGCTTCGGGACTAGTGGGGACAATGAGCAGTTCTTC. As protein: CASSFGTSGDNEQFF.

This chain uses TRBV6-2 or TRBV6-3 with TRBJ2-5; TRBD1 is a possible D gene (6 bases). The CDR3 runs 16 residues. CDR1 and CDR2 from the germline V gene are MNHEY and SVGEGT. Trimming shortened V by 5 bases and J by 7 bases, and 23 bases separated the two germline ends. The CDR3 protein is CASSRPGQAPVGTQYF. The CDR3 region has the DNA TGTGCCAGCAGTCGACCGGGACAAGCCCCGGTCGGGACCCAGTACTTC.

The CDR3 protein is CASSYRTGRETQYF. DNA of the CDR3: TGTGCCAGCAGTTACCGCACAGGGCGGGAGACCCAGTACTTC. The chain links TRBV7-8 to TRBJ2-5; weak D call: TRBD1 (6 bases). V was trimmed by 6 bases and J by 5 bases, leaving 16 bases between them. The germline V gene has CDR1 SGHVS and CDR2 FQNEAQ. The CDR3 contains 14 residues.

This clone appeared a single time. The chain links TRBV27 to TRBJ1-1; D is ambiguous. V gave up 2 bases and J gave up 1 base, with 11 bases separating them. Looked up from germline, CDR1 is MNHEY and CDR2 is SMNVEV (reference sequence). This CDR3 contains 15 residues. The CDR3 coding sequence is TGTGCCAGCAGTTTAGTGGGCGCGCAGAACACTGAAGCTTTCTTT. Protein: CASSLVGAQNTEAFF.

The chain joins TRBV5-6 to TRBJ1-2; 10 bases map to TRBD1. V gave up 4 bases and J gave up 5 bases; unmatched junction bases: 8. The CDR3 runs to 15 residues. Germline V gene sequence: CDR1 SGHDT, CDR2 YYEEEE. The CDR3 sequence is CASSGRDRGWYGYTF. The DNA of the CDR3 is TGTGCCAGCAGCGGACGGGACAGGGGATGGTATGGCTACACCTTC.

This chain uses TRBV4-3 with TRBJ1-6; the D is unclear. Germline-derived CDR1 and CDR2 are LGHNA and YSLEER. The V gene lost 0 bases and the J gene lost 10 bases, with 7 bases spanning the gap. CDR3 length equals 13 residues. CDR3 region: CASSQDLSSPLHF. CDR3 in DNA: TGCGCCAGCAGCCAAGATCTTTCGTCACCCCTCCACTTT.

V usage is TRBV11-1 and J usage is TRBJ1-2; TRBD1 matches at 7 bases. Germline V gene sequence: CDR1 SGHAT, CDR2 FQDESV (reference sequence). The V gene end was trimmed by 5 bases and the J gene end by 4 bases; junction bases not matched to a gene: 10. The CDR3 is 15 amino acids. Here the CDR3 reads CASSGRDSISYGYTF. The CDR3, as DNA: TGTGCCAGCAGCGGACGGGACAGTATTTCCTATGGCTACACCTTC.

The chain uses TRBV5-6 and TRBJ2-1; 7 bases line up with TRBD1. This CDR3 region has 15 residues. Germline V lookup: CDR1 SGHDT, CDR2 YYEEEE. V gave up 3 bases and J gave up 5 bases; unmatched junction bases: 8. The DNA of the CDR3 is TGTGCCAGCAGCTCCCCAAGACAGGGCCACAATGAGCAGTTCTTC. Translating it yields CASSSPRQGHNEQFF.

The gene calls are TRBV28 and TRBJ2-7; maybe TRBD1 (5 bases). There are 12 residues in the CDR3. Trimming took 4 bases from V and 4 from J, leaving 8 bases between them. CDR1 and CDR2 from the germline V gene are MDHEN and SYDVKM. CDR3 coding DNA: TGTGCCAGCAGTTCTGGGGCTTACGAGCAGTACTTC. It yields the protein CASSSGAYEQYF.

The chain combines TRBV5-1 with TRBJ2-1; D is uncertain. Germline assignment: CDR1 SGHRS and CDR2 YFSETQ. Deletions cut 3 bases from V and 4 bases from J, with 14 bases between. The CDR3 runs to 15 residues. The CDR3 loop reads CASSSLRSLYNEQFF. The CDR3 DNA reads TGCGCCAGCAGCTCCCTAAGGAGTCTATACAATGAGCAGTTCTTC. Using reference TRBV5-1 and TRBJ2-1 for the parts outside the CDR3, the full variable domain is KAGVTQTPRYLIKTRGQQVTLSCSPISGHRSVSWYQQTPGQGLQFLFEYFSETQRNKGNFPGRFSGRQFSNSRSEMNVSTLELGDSALYLCASSSLRSLYNEQFFGPGTRLTVL.

The chain has TRBV13 and TRBJ2-3; D unresolved. Deletions cut 5 bases from V and 2 bases from J, with 11 bases between. CDR3 size: 14 residues. Germline values: CDR1 PRHDT, CDR2 FYEKMQ (reference sequence). The CDR3 sequence: CASSRRQVTDTQYF. The CDR3 region has the DNA TGTGCCAGCAGCCGACGGCAGGTCACAGATACGCAGTATTTT.

The rearrangement uses TRBV24-1 and TRBJ1-2; D ambiguous. With 4 bases removed from V and 4 bases from J, the gap between germline ends came to 12 bases. The CDR3 runs 14 residues. Germline CDR1 reads KGHDR; CDR2 reads SFDVKD. CDR3 sequence: CATSDPTQSYGYTF. The CDR3 DNA reads as TGTGCCACCAGTGACCCCACCCAGTCCTATGGCTACACCTTC.

V usage is TRBV30 and J usage is TRBJ1-2; 7 bases are a match to TRBD1. Germline CDR1 GTSNPN, CDR2 SVGIG (reference sequence). The CDR3 has 13 amino acids. After removal of 2 bases from V and 10 bases from J, the junction contained 10 bases not matched to a gene. CDR3 residues: CAWSPGTAPSYTF. The CDR3 region has the DNA TGTGCCTGGAGTCCAGGGACAGCACCCTCCTACACCTTC.

The chain joins TRBV9 to TRBJ1-2; D remains unclear. The CDR3 spans 17 residues. Germline V gives CDR1 SGDLS, CDR2 YYNGEE. V lost 3 bases and J 0 bases, leaving 18 bases between the germline ends. DNA for the CDR3: TGTGCCAGCAGCGAAAAAGCCGGAGGAGTTACTAACTATGGCTACACCTTC. This translates into CASSEKAGGVTNYGYTF.

This clone was observed a single time. The chain links TRBV3-1 (or the pseudogene TRBV3-2) to TRBJ1-4; D gene uncertain. V was trimmed by 5 bases and J by 0 bases, leaving 16 bases between them. Germline V CDR1 and CDR2: LGHDT, YNNKEL (reference sequence). The CDR3 is 17 amino acids. The CDR3 region has the DNA TGTGCCAGCAGCTTCCTTCCGGGGTCGGCAACTAATGAAAAACTGTTTTTT. Amino acid sequence: CASSFLPGSATNEKLFF.

For this clone: This specimen includes other DNA sequences encoding the same CDR3. The chain combines TRBV12-3 or TRBV12-4 with TRBJ1-4; no clear D gene. This CDR3 has 11 residues. Trimming removed 6 bases at V and 4 bases at J, with 3 bases between. The CDR3 protein is CASSLNEKLFF. The CDR3 coding sequence is TGTGCCAGCAGCCTTAATGAAAAACTGTTTTTT.

The gene calls are TRBV2 and TRBJ1-5, with 7 bases matching TRBD1. Germline V lookup: CDR1 SNHLY, CDR2 FYNNEI. J gave up 3 bases and V 6 bases, and 5 bases lay outside the gene matches. The CDR3 is made up of 14 amino acids. DNA of the CDR3: TGTGCCAGCAGCGGGGGACAGTCCAATCAGCCCCAGCATTTT. It translates to CASSGGQSNQPQHF. Complete variable domain (other parts from reference TRBV2 and TRBJ1-5): EPEVTQTPSHQVTQMGQEVILRCVPISNHLYFYWYRQILGQKVEFLVSFYNNEISEKSEIFDDQFSVERPDGSNFTLKIRSTKLEDSAMYFCASSGGQSNQPQHFGDGTRLSIL.

The V gene is TRBV5-4, the J gene TRBJ1-2, with D maybe TRBD1 (6 bases). The CDR3 totals 14 residues. CDR1 is SGHNT, CDR2 YYREEE, per germline (reference sequence). V was trimmed by 4 bases and J by 2 bases, leaving 12 bases between them. In DNA, the CDR3 is TGTGCCAGCAGCCTCCCGGGACAAAACTATGGCTACACCTTC. Residues: CASSLPGQNYGYTF.

The J gene is TRBJ2-5, the V gene TRBV7-2; 10 bases align to TRBD2. The J segment lost 4 bases and the V segment lost 4 bases, leaving 3 bases of the junction unmatched. Per germline, CDR1 SGHTA and CDR2 FQGNSA. This CDR3 contains 14 residues. The CDR3, as DNA: TGTGCCAGCAGCTCCGGACTAGCGGCAGAGACCCAGTACTTC. This encodes CASSSGLAAETQYF.

The rearrangement joins TRBV3-1 (or the pseudogene TRBV3-2) to TRBJ1-4; D perhaps matches TRBD1 (5 bases). Germline assignment: CDR1 LGHDT and CDR2 YNNKEL (reference sequence). The ends were cut back, 2 bases at V and 4 bases at J, with 14 bases in the middle. There are 16 residues in the CDR3. The CDR3 DNA reads as TGTGCCAGCAGCCAAAGGCAGGGCAGGGATAATGAAAAACTGTTTTTT. As protein: CASSQRQGRDNEKLFF.

This clone was observed a handful of times. This chain connects TRBV19 to TRBJ2-1, with 7 bases that match TRBD2. CDR1 and CDR2 from the germline V gene are LNHDA and SQIVND (reference sequence). Trimming took 4 bases from V and 3 from J; bases not matched to a gene: 12. CDR3 size: 17 residues. The CDR3 DNA reads TGTGCCAGTAGTACCCCCCCGGGCGGGAGCCACTACAATGAGCAGTTCTTC. Amino acid sequence: CASSTPPGGSHYNEQFF.

The chain has TRBV2 and TRBJ2-2; the D is unclear. CDR3 size: 13 residues. V lost 6 bases and J 8 bases, leaving 13 bases between the germline ends. The germline V gene has CDR1 SNHLY and CDR2 FYNNEI. The chain's CDR3 is CASRAHATGELFF. DNA of the CDR3: TGTGCCAGCAGGGCACACGCCACGGGGGAGCTGTTTTTT.

The chain uses TRBV12-3 or TRBV12-4 and TRBJ1-3, with D perhaps matching TRBD1 (6 bases). The CDR3 is 12 residues long. V dropped 6 bases and J dropped 8 bases, with 11 bases sitting between them. The CDR3 coding sequence is TGTGCCAGCAGCCAACAGGGATACACCATATATTTT. The encoded protein is CASSQQGYTIYF.